This record concerns one TCR beta chain sequence. Its cognate antigen is unknown. The sample is drawn from a study of shared clonotypes between healthy human individuals. Germline-derived CDR1 and CDR2 are MNHNY and SVGAGI (reference sequence). The CDR3 consists of 15 residues. Trimming removed 5 bases from V and 4 bases from J, with 17 bases in between. Findings and caveats of the study: Tissues were not sampled, only blood, and their repertoires likely differ.

Per the study methods: Sequence data from immunoSEQ were junction-only and lacked quality scores; consequently, filtering differed. The assay was immunoSEQ multiplex PCR, and TCRdb's table has in-frame clones only and misses some. V, J and clone size were drawn from that table, and D and trimming were deduced from the DNA. The sample lists about 530,000 clones; 90% to 96% were seen once. Sequences were obtained from naive CD4+ T cells sorted from blood. Described subset: CD45RA+ positively selected. The sequence derives from a woman between 25 and 40 years old in good health. V is TRBV6-6 and J is TRBJ1-1, with a tentative D call TRBD1 (5 bases). The CDR3 here is CASSNPQGRGTEAFF. CDR3 coding DNA: TGTGCCAGCAGTAATCCTCAGGGTAGGGGCACTGAAGCTTTCTTT.